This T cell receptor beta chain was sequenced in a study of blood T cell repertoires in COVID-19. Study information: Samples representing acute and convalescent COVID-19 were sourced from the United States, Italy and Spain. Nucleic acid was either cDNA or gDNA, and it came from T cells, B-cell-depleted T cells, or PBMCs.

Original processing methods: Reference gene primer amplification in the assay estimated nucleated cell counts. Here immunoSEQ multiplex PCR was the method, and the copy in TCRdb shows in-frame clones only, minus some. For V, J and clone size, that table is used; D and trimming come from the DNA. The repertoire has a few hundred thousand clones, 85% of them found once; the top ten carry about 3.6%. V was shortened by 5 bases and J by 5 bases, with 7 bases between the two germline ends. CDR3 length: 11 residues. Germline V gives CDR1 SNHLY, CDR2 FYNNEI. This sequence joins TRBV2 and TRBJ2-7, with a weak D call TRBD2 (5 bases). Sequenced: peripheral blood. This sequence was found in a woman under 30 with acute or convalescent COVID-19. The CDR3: CASSPLDEQYF. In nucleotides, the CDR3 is TGTGCCAGCAGTCCACTAGACGAGCAGTACTTC.